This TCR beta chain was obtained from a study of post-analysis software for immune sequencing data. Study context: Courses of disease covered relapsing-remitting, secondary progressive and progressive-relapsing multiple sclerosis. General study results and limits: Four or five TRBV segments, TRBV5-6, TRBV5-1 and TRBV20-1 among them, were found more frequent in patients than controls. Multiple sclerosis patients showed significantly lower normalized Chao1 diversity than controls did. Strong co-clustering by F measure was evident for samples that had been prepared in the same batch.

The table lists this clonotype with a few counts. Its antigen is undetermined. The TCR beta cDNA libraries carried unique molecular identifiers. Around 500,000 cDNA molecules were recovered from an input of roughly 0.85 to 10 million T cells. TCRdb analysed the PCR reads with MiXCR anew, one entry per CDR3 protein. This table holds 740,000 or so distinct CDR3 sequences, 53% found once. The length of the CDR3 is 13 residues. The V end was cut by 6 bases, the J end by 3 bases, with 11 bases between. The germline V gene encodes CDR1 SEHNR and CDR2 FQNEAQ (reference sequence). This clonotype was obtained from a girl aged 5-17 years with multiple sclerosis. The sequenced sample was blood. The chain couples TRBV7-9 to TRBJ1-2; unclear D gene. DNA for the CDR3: TGTGCCAGCAGTTCTAGACGGTACTATGGCTACACCTTC. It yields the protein CASSSRRYYGYTF.